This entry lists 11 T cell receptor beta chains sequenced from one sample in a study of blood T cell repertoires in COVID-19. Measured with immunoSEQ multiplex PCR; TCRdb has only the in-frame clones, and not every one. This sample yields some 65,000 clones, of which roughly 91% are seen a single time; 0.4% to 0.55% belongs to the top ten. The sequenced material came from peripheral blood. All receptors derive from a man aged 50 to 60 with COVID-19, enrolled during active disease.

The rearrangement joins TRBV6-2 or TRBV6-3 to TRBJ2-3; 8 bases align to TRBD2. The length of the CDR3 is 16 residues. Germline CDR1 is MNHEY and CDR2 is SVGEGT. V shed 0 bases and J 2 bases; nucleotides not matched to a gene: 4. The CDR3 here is CASSYSGLDNTDTQYF. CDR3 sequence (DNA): TGTGCCAGCAGTTACTCGGGACTAGATAACACAGATACGCAGTATTTT.

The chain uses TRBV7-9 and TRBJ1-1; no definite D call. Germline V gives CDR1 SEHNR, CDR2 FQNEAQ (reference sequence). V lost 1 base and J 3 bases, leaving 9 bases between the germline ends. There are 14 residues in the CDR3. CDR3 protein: CASSLVAGDTEAFF. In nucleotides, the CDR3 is TGTGCCAGCAGCTTAGTGGCGGGAGACACTGAAGCTTTCTTT. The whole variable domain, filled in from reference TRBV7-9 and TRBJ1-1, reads DTGVSQNPRHKITKRGQNVTFRCDPISEHNRLYWYRQTLGQGPEFLTYFQNEAQLEKSRLLSDRFSAERPKGSFSTLEIQRTEQGDSAMYLCASSLVAGDTEAFFGQGTRLTVV.

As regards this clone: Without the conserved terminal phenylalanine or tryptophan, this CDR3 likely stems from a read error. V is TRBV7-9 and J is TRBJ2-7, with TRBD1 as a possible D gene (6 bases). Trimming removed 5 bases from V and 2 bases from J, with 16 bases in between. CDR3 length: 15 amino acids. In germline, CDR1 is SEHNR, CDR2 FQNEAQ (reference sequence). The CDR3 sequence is CASSRLGDKTYEQYL. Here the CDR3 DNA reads TGTGCCAGCAGCCGCCTCGGGGACAAGACCTACGAGCAGTACCTC.

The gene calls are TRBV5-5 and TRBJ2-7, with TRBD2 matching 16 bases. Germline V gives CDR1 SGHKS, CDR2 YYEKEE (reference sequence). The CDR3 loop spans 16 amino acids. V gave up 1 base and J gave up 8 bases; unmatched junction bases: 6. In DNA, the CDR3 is TGTGCCAGCAGCTTGACGGGACTAGCGGGAGGGTCCCAGCAGTACTTC. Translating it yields CASSLTGLAGGSQQYF. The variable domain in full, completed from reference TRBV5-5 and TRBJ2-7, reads DAGVTQSPTHLIKTRGQQVTLRCSPISGHKSVSWYQQVLGQGPQFIFQYYEKEERGRGNFPDRFSARQFPNYSSELNVNALLLGDSALYLCASSLTGLAGGSQQYFGPGTRLTVT.

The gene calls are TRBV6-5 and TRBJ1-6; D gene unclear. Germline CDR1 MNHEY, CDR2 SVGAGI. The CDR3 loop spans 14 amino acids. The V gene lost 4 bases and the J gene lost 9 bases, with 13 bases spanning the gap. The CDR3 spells CASSFSGAASPLHF. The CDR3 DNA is TGTGCCAGCAGTTTCTCGGGCGCCGCTTCACCCCTCCACTTT.

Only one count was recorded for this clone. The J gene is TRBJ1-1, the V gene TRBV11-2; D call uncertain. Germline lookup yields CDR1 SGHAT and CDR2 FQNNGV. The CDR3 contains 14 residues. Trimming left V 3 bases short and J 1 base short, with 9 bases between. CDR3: CASSFGLRNTEAFF. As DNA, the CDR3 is TGTGCCAGCAGCTTCGGACTTCGGAACACTGAAGCTTTCTTT.

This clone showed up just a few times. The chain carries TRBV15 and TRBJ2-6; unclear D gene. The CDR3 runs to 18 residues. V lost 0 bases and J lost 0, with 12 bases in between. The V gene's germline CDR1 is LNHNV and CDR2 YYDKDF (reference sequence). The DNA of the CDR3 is TGTGCCACCAGCAGAGATCCTGGCGGCGACTCTGGGGCCAACGTCCTGACTTTC. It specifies CATSRDPGGDSGANVLTF.

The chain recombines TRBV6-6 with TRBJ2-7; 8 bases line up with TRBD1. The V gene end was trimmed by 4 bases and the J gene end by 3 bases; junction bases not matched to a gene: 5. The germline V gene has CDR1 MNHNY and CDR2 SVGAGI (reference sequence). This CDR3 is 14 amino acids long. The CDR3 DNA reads TGTGCCAGCAGTTCCGCAGGGGGCATCTACGAGCAGTACTTC. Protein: CASSSAGGIYEQYF.

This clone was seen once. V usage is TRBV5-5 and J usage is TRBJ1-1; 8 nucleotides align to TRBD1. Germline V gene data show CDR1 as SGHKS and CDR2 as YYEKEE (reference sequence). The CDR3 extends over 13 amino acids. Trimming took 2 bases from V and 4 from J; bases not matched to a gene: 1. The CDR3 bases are TGTGCCAGCAGCTTAGGGACAGGCACTGAAGCTTTCTTT. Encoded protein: CASSLGTGTEAFF.

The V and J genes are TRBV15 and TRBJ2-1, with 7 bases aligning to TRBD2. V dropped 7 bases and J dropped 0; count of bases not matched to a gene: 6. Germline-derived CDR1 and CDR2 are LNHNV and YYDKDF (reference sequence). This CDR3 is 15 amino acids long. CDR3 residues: CATMGGETSYNEQFF. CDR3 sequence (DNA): TGTGCCACCATGGGGGGGGAGACCTCCTACAATGAGCAGTTCTTC.

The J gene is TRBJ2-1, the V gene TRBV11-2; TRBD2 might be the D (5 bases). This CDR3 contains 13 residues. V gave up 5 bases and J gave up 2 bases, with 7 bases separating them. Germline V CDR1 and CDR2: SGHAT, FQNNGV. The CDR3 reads CASSGRTYNEQFF. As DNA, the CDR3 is TGTGCCAGCAGCGGGAGAACCTACAATGAGCAGTTCTTC.